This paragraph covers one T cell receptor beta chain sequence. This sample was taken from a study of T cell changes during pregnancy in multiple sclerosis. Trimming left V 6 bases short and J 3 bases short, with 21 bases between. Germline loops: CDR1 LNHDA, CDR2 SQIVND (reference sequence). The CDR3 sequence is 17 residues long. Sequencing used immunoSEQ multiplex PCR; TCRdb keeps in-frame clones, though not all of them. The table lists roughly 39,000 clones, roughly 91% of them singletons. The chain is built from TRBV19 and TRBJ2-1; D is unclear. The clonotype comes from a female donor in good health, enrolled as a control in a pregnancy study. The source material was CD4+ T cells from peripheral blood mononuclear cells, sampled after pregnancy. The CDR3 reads CASSEPLGSANYNEQFF. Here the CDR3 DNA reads TGTGCCAGTAGCGAACCTTTGGGCTCAGCCAACTACAATGAGCAGTTCTTC.